Sample share makes the clone carrying this T cell receptor (beta chain) medium-sized. The target antigen is unknown. Multiplex PCR with BIOMED2 TRB-A/B primer pools amplified TRB rearrangements. MiXCR, applied by TCRdb to the multiplex PCR reads, yields one record per CDR3 protein. The data contain 3,500 to 4,500 distinct CDR3 sequences, under 30% of them seen just once; the ten biggest clones take up 19%. The data were obtained in a study of T and B cells in COVID-19 patients. Study-wide background: Blood was sampled from COVID-19 patients who were either actively infected or recovered. Nine tenths of the roughly 20 active-infection patients had comorbidities associated with unfavorable COVID-19 outcome.

CDR1 and CDR2 from the germline V gene are LNHDA and SQIVND (reference sequence). The length of the CDR3 is 14 residues. The V end was cut by 0 bases, the J end by 3 bases, with 8 bases between. TRB was amplified from about 250-500 ng of blood genomic DNA. Whole-study results and caveats: Clonality of TRB repertoires was high in active COVID-19; recovery brought above-healthy diversity and richness. Patients with COVID-19 reportedly showed strongly skewed T cell receptor beta variable and joining gene usage.

This TCR was recovered from a human donor with active COVID-19. Sequencing input: blood. The chain carries TRBV19 and TRBJ2-5, with D hard to call. This CDR3 is CASSIDGAEETQYF. The CDR3 DNA is TGTGCCAGTAGTATAGATGGTGCAGAAGAGACCCAGTACTTC. The whole variable domain, remainder taken from reference TRBV19 and TRBJ2-5, is DGGITQSPKYLFRKEGQNVTLSCEQNLNHDAMYWYRQDPGQGLRLIYYSQIVNDFQKGDIAEGYSVSREKKESFPLTVTSAQKNPTAFYLCASSIDGAEETQYFGPGTRLLVL.